The clone carrying this TCR beta chain was seen many times. Its specificity is not known. This entry belongs to a study of regulatory T cells in long-lasting Graves disease. The time point denotes: persistent/refractory GD, antithyroid drugs over 5 years with positive TRAb. PBMC-extracted RNA yielded the TCR library. By American Thyroid Association guidelines, Graves' disease was diagnosed in the cohort. Study-level findings and limits: Persistent cases favored TRBV28, TRBJ1-2 and TRBJ2-5.

Through Arm-PCR of CDR3 regions and iRepertoire HTBI primers, TCR beta libraries were built. In the original processing: Throughout the samples, researchers identified about 62 TRBV and more than twelve TRBJ segments. TCRdb reprocessed the multiplex PCR reads with MiXCR, giving one entry per CDR3 protein. Here the V and J calls rest on TCRdb's processing, not on the authors' analysis. The sample holds around 510,000 distinct CDR3 sequences, less than 25% seen once. V shed 0 bases and J shed 6 bases, with 11 bases lying between them. The germline V gene encodes CDR1 ENHRY and CDR2 SYGVKD. The CDR3 runs to 14 residues.

Specimen: peripheral blood mononuclear cells (PBMCs), collected when the disease was refractory, from a patient treated with antithyroid drugs. The chain is built from TRBV10-3 and TRBJ1-2; no firm D call. This TCR derives from a female donor with Graves disease. The CDR3 loop reads CAISESILLDGYTF. For the CDR3, the DNA is TGTGCCATCAGTGAGTCGATACTCTTGGATGGCTACACCTTC.